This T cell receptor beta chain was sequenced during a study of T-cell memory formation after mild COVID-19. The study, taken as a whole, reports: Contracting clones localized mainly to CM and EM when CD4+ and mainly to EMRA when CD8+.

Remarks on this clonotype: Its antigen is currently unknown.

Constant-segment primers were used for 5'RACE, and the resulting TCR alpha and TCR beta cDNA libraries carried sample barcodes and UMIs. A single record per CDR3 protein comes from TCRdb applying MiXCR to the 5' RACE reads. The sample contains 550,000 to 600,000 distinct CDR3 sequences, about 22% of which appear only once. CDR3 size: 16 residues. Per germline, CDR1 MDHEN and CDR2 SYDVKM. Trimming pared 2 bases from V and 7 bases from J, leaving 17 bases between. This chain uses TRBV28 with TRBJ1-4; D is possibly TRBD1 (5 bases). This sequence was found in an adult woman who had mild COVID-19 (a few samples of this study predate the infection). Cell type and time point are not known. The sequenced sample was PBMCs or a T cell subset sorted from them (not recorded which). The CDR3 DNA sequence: TGTGCCAGCAGTTTAGGGTGGGTCACAAGGGGTGAAAAACTGTTTTTT. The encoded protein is CASSLGWVTRGEKLFF.